These T cell receptor beta chains were read from a single sample in a study of control samples from healthy donors and cancer patients. Assay: immunoSEQ multiplex PCR; the TCRdb copy retains only in-frame clones and omits some. The data show about 120,000 clones, over 75% seen once. Source material: blood. These receptor sequences come from a man aged 55 to 69 in good health. Both conserved end residues are part of each CDR3. A D gene is named only where the DNA matches it firmly. Size is stated for part of the rows, as once, few or many counts, or as a class when the clone is expanded.

j_call,v_call,clone_size,d_call,cdr3_nt,cdr3_aa
TRBJ1-1,TRBV3-1/TRBV3-2,NA,TRBD1,TGTGCCAGCAGCCAAGATACGGGACAGGGTGAAGCTTTCTTT,CASSQDTGQGEAFF
TRBJ2-1,TRBV4-1,NA,NA,TGCGCCAGCAGCCCAAGGGGGGGCAGGGGGCCCAATGAGCAGTTCTTC,CASSPRGGRGPNEQFF
TRBJ2-1,TRBV7-9,NA,TRBD2,TGTGCCAGCAGCCTTAGCGGGAACAATGAGCAGTTCTTC,CASSLSGNNEQFF
TRBJ1-2,TRBV5-5,once,TRBD1,TGTGCCAGCAGCCCTGGACAGGGAGTAAGGGGCTACACCTTC,CASSPGQGVRGYTF
TRBJ1-1,TRBV7-9,NA,NA,TGTGCCAGCAGCGGAACTATAGGGGGTATGAACACTGAAGCTTTCTTT,CASSGTIGGMNTEAFF
TRBJ2-7,TRBV12-3/TRBV12-4,NA,NA,TGTGCCAGCAGTTTGGAACGTTCCTACGAGCAGTACTTC,CASSLERSYEQYF
TRBJ2-3,TRBV14,NA,NA,TGTGCCAGCAGCAACCGGGCCACAGATACGCAGTATTTT,CASSNRATDTQYF
TRBJ1-6,TRBV25-1,NA,NA,TGTGCCAGCAGTGAATCCCGAGGGTACGGTTCACCCCTCCACTTT,CASSESRGYGSPLHF
TRBJ1-3,TRBV28,NA,NA,TGTGCCAGCAGTTTTTATACAGGGAGCTCTGGAAACACCATATATTTT,CASSFYTGSSGNTIYF
TRBJ2-5,TRBV6-2/TRBV6-3,NA,TRBD1,TGTGCCAGCAGCTCGCCGGGACAGGGAGGGACCCAGTACTTC,CASSSPGQGGTQYF
TRBJ2-7,TRBV5-5,NA,TRBD2,TGTGCCAGCAGGTGGGGACTAGCGGGGATCTACGAGCAGTACTTC,CASRWGLAGIYEQYF
TRBJ2-2,TRBV28,NA,NA,TGTGCCAGCAGTTTATGGGGGCGTGGGACCGGGGAGCTGTTTTTT,CASSLWGRGTGELFF
TRBJ1-6,TRBV3-1/TRBV3-2,NA,TRBD1,TGTGCCAGCAACAACAGGGGGCGAGGCTCACCCCTCCACTTT,CASNNRGRGSPLHF
TRBJ2-7,TRBV5-6,few,TRBD1,TGTGCCAGCAGCTTGACCCACAGGGGGGTTCGGAGCTCCTACGAGCAGTACTTC,CASSLTHRGVRSSYEQYF
TRBJ2-1,TRBV6-5,NA,NA,TGTGCCAGCAGCCAGAATCCGACAGGCTTGGCGCAGTTCTTC,CASSQNPTGLAQFF
TRBJ2-5,TRBV5-6,NA,NA,TGTGCCAGCAGCAAATGGCTAGAACGGTACTTC,CASSKWLERYF
TRBJ2-3,TRBV7-2,NA,NA,TGTGCCAGCAGCTTACGGGATTTCACAGATACGCAGTATTTT,CASSLRDFTDTQYF
TRBJ1-1,TRBV19,NA,NA,TGTGCCAGTAGTATAGAGGATGGGGGGAACACTGAAGCTTTCTTT,CASSIEDGGNTEAFF
TRBJ1-6,TRBV11-2,NA,NA,TGTGCCAGCAGCTTAGGCGAGGGCAATTCACCCCTCCACTTT,CASSLGEGNSPLHF
TRBJ1-4,TRBV28,NA,TRBD1,TGTGCCAGCAGCCGACAGGGATGGCTTGCAACTAATGAAAAACTGTTTTTT,CASSRQGWLATNEKLFF
TRBJ1-2,TRBV16,NA,NA,TGTGCCAGCAGCCAATCCCCCCTGGGGAGACTCTATGGCTACACCTTC,CASSQSPLGRLYGYTF
TRBJ1-2,TRBV29-1,NA,TRBD1,TGCAGCGTCGATCCACTCCTTGGGACAGTCTATGGCTACACCTTC,CSVDPLLGTVYGYTF
TRBJ1-1,TRBV11-2,NA,NA,TGTGCCAGCAGCCACCTCACTGAAGCTTTCTTT,CASSHLTEAFF
TRBJ2-7,TRBV6-1,few,TRBD1,TGTGCCAGCAGTGACGGGACAGGGTCTGGGAACGAGCAGTACTTC,CASSDGTGSGNEQYF
TRBJ1-1,TRBV6-4,NA,NA,TGTGCCAGCAGGGATTCTGACAGGAACACTGAAGCTTTCTTT,CASRDSDRNTEAFF
TRBJ2-3,TRBV6-2/TRBV6-3,NA,NA,TGTGCCAGCACCCCCCGATCCATCACCACAGATACGCAGTATTTT,CASTPRSITTDTQYF